The clone carrying this TCR beta chain showed up just a few times. The antigen remains undetermined. These data come from a study of T cell responses to AZD1222 COVID-19 vaccine. Regarding the study as a whole: Reports say nearly half of spike-specific TCRs go after unmutated variant regions. It should be noted that donors were predominantly white British and more often female, and clonal diversity was possibly underestimated. After two AZD1222 doses, spike-specific TCR breadth and depth rose versus day 0. Baseline testing showed seropositivity in only a handful of AZD1222 recipients.

TCRdb's table, derived via immunoSEQ multiplex PCR, lists solely in-frame clones and lacks some. This table has about 170,000 clones, around 89% appearing once. The TCR sequence derives from an adult who received the MenACWY meningococcal vaccine as a control. The sample here was peripheral blood, taken 28 days after the second dose of the MenACWY control vaccine.

CDR3: CASSYSQGGGYTF. CDR3 bases: TGTGCCAGCAGTTACTCCCAGGGAGGTGGCTACACCTTC. This rearrangement joins TRBV6-5 to TRBJ1-2; D is perhaps TRBD1 (5 bases). CDR3 length: 13 amino acids. With 0 bases removed from V and 7 bases from J, the gap between germline ends came to 9 bases. Germline V CDR1 and CDR2: MNHEY, SVGAGI.